This T cell receptor beta chain was obtained from a study of early stage breast cancer tumors. Study at large: Of approximately 16 invasive breast tumors, about a dozen were hormone receptor-positive, HER2-negative. Samples were sequenced at roughly 10-fold average coverage.

Repertoires were generated with immunoSEQ multiplex PCR, while TCRdb's copy carries only in-frame clones and drops some. Of fewer than 80,000 clones listed, approximately 80% are singletons. This CDR3 is 12 amino acids long. Germline V gene sequence: CDR1 SQVTM, CDR2 ANQGSEA. Trimming took 1 base from V and 11 from J, leaving 14 bases between them. The source material was blood. J is TRBJ1-1 and V is TRBV29-1; tentatively, D is TRBD1 (6 bases). This sequence was found in a person aged 40 to 49 with breast cancer. As DNA, the CDR3 is TGCAGCGTTGAAGCAGGGGCGGCTGGGGCTTTCTTT. This codes for CSVEAGAAGAFF.